This passage covers 29 T cell receptor beta chains from one sample sequenced in a study of beta chain features in type 1 diabetes. Study observations and caveats: TCRB CDR3s from Type 1 diabetes patients were moderately but significantly shorter in all four CD4+ subsets.

Antigens for these TCRs are unknown. Expressed TCRB transcripts were sequenced, since all the RNA that had been isolated was reverse transcribed. Sequencing was performed with immunoSEQ multiplex PCR; in TCRdb, only in-frame clones are kept and a portion is missing. This sample has 130,000 or so clones, with 15% to 20% found just once. Sequenced input: central memory CD4+ T cells from blood. These receptors came from a man aged 30 to 45 with type 1 diabetes.

The J gene is TRBJ2-2, the V gene TRBV9; D is unresolved. This CDR3 has 11 amino acids. Germline V gives CDR1 SGDLS, CDR2 YYNGEE. Trimming stripped 3 bases from V and 7 bases from J, with 4 bases between. CDR3 sequence: CASSASGELFF. CDR3 nucleotides: TGTGCCAGCAGCGCGAGCGGGGAGCTGTTTTTT.

The table lists this clone with a few counts. This chain connects TRBV5-4 to TRBJ2-1; TRBD2 is a possible D gene (6 bases). The CDR3 sequence is 15 residues long. Trimming removed 4 bases from V and 4 bases from J, with 15 bases in between. Germline CDR1 SGHNT, CDR2 YYREEE (reference sequence). The CDR3 here is CASSPPGLFYNEQFF. The CDR3 nucleotides are TGTGCCAGCAGCCCCCCGGGACTCTTTTACAATGAGCAGTTCTTC.

This clone was seen more than once but under ten times. The V and J genes are TRBV2 and TRBJ2-7; D unresolved. Per the germline V gene, CDR1 is SNHLY and CDR2 is FYNNEI. V dropped 2 bases and J dropped 4 bases, with 12 bases sitting between them. CDR3 size: 14 residues. CDR3 region: CASSESAQRYEQYF. DNA for the CDR3: TGTGCCAGCAGTGAATCGGCCCAGAGGTACGAGCAGTACTTC.

This clone was observed a few times. This chain joins TRBV19 and TRBJ2-7; 9 positions agree with TRBD1. Germline loops: CDR1 LNHDA, CDR2 SQIVND (reference sequence). The CDR3 is 13 amino acids. V dropped 10 bases and J dropped 3; count of bases not matched to a gene: 7. The chain's CDR3 is CATSDRGGYEQYF. CDR3 in DNA: TGTGCCACCTCGGACAGGGGTGGCTACGAGCAGTACTTC.

This chain uses TRBV5-1 with TRBJ2-2; 10 bases map to TRBD1. V trimming: 4 bases; J trimming: 7 bases; junction bases outside the gene matches: 4. The CDR3 runs to 14 residues. The germline V gene has CDR1 SGHRS and CDR2 YFSETQ. CDR3 sequence: CASSGGQGNGELFF. The CDR3 coding sequence is TGCGCCAGCAGCGGGGGACAGGGGAACGGGGAGCTGTTTTTT.

V is TRBV29-1 and J is TRBJ1-3; the match to TRBD1 covers 7 bases. Germline V CDR1 and CDR2: SQVTM, ANQGSEA. Trimming removed 7 bases from V and 2 bases from J; junction bases left unmatched: 2. The CDR3 loop spans 12 amino acids. The CDR3 DNA follows: TGCAGCGCCAGGGGGGCTGGAAACACCATATATTTT. Encoded protein: CSARGAGNTIYF.

The chain employs TRBV6-1 and TRBJ2-4, with D perhaps TRBD1 (6 bases). Germline CDR1 MNHNS, CDR2 SASEGT. V lost 0 bases and J 0 bases, leaving 9 bases between the germline ends. This CDR3 has 16 amino acids. The chain's CDR3 is CASSEAVRGAKNIQYF. In DNA, the CDR3 is TGTGCCAGCAGTGAAGCGGTCAGGGGAGCCAAAAACATTCAGTACTTC.

For this clone: The same CDR3 also results from other DNA sequences found in this sample. The chain links TRBV18 to TRBJ2-5; unclear D gene. This CDR3 has 11 residues. V lost 2 bases and J lost 5, with 3 bases in between. Germline lookup yields CDR1 KGHSH and CDR2 LQKENI. The CDR3 loop is CASSPGETQYF. The CDR3 bases are TGTGCCAGCTCACCAGGGGAGACCCAGTACTTC.

This clone was detected only a few times. The rearrangement uses TRBV28 and TRBJ2-3; D is unclear. This CDR3 is built from 16 residues. The V gene's germline CDR1 is MDHEN and CDR2 SYDVKM. Trimming pared 4 bases from V and 1 base from J, leaving 15 bases between. In DNA form, the CDR3 reads TGTGCCAGCAGTTCCTCGGACCTCACAGGCACAGATACGCAGTATTTT. Residues: CASSSSDLTGTDTQYF. The whole variable domain, remainder taken from reference TRBV28 and TRBJ2-3, is DVKVTQSSRYLVKRTGEKVFLECVQDMDHENMFWYRQDPGLGLRLIYFSYDVKMKEKGDIPEGYSVSREKKERFSLILESASTNQTSMYLCASSSSDLTGTDTQYFGPGTRLTVL.

The chain is built from TRBV7-2 and TRBJ1-6; a weak D match, TRBD1 (5 bases). Looked up from germline, CDR1 is SGHTA and CDR2 is FQGNSA. CDR3 size: 14 residues. Between the trimmed V and J ends, which lost 3 bases and 9 bases, there was a span of 12 bases. The chain's CDR3 is CASSFRGQGSPLHF. CDR3 coding DNA: TGTGCCAGCAGCTTTCGGGGTCAGGGTTCACCCCTCCACTTT.

The V call is TRBV7-9, the J call TRBJ1-1; no definite D call. This CDR3 has 13 amino acids. The V gene's germline CDR1 is SEHNR and CDR2 FQNEAQ (reference sequence). Between the trimmed V and J ends, which lost 1 base and 0 bases, there was a span of 3 bases. The CDR3 reads CASSLVVNTEAFF. The CDR3 region has the DNA TGTGCCAGCAGCTTAGTGGTGAACACTGAAGCTTTCTTT.

This clone was observed a few times. The J gene is TRBJ2-5, the V gene TRBV29-1; 7 bases align to TRBD2. With 7 bases clipped from V and 5 bases from J, the junction kept 7 bases outside the gene matches. The germline CDR1 and CDR2 sequences are SQVTM and ANQGSEA. The length of the CDR3 is 12 residues. The CDR3 nucleotides are TGCAGCGCCGGGGGGTTTTCGGAGACCCAGTACTTC. Protein: CSAGGFSETQYF.

In this sample, this clone turned up a few times. The chain uses TRBV29-1 and TRBJ2-4; D possibly corresponds to TRBD2 (6 bases). The germline V gene encodes CDR1 SQVTM and CDR2 ANQGSEA. The CDR3 sequence is 15 residues long. The CDR3 region has the DNA TGCACCACCCGGGCAGTGGGAGCGGGCGGGGACATTCAGTACTTC. It codes for CTTRAVGAGGDIQYF.

By share, this clone ranks as medium-sized. CDR3 sequence: CASSQSDYGYTF. Here the CDR3 DNA reads TGTGCCAGCAGCCAATCTGACTATGGCTACACCTTC. The chain joins TRBV16 to TRBJ1-2; D is undetermined. The CDR3 is 12 amino acids. Trimming cost V 0 bases and J 3 bases, with 2 bases left between them. Germline lookup yields CDR1 KGHSY and CDR2 FQNENV.

There are a few counts of this clone. V and J are TRBV6-6 and TRBJ1-3; the D gene is possibly TRBD1 (6 bases). The CDR3 is 16 residues long. The germline V and J ends were trimmed by 8 bases and 7 bases, with 24 bases remaining between them. CDR1 MNHNY and CDR2 SVGAGI come from the germline V gene (reference sequence). CDR3 nucleotide sequence: TGTGCCAGCGGGGGACTTACCGGGACAACGGGTAACACCATATATTTT. Amino acid sequence: CASGGLTGTTGNTIYF.

The rearrangement joins TRBV5-1 to TRBJ2-1, with D possibly being TRBD2 (5 bases). The CDR3 loop spans 13 amino acids. Deletions cut 0 bases from V and 4 bases from J, with 5 bases between. CDR1 and CDR2 from the germline V gene are SGHRS and YFSETQ. The CDR3 bases are TGCGCCAGCAGCTTGGAGCGGTACAATGAGCAGTTCTTC. Protein sequence: CASSLERYNEQFF.

The table lists this clone with a few counts. This sequence joins TRBV2 and TRBJ1-2; no firm D call. Looked up from germline, CDR1 is SNHLY and CDR2 is FYNNEI. The V and J ends lost 3 bases and 1 base respectively, with 15 bases between them. The CDR3 loop spans 16 amino acids. The CDR3 coding sequence is TGTGCCAGCAGTGAGGATGAGGGCCCCCTTAACTATGGCTACACCTTC. It encodes CASSEDEGPLNYGYTF.

The chain combines TRBV5-6 with TRBJ1-2; D is perhaps TRBD1 (6 bases). Per the germline V gene, CDR1 is SGHDT and CDR2 is YYEEEE. The CDR3 contains 12 residues. V dropped 1 base and J dropped 8 bases, with 9 bases sitting between them. Written as DNA, the CDR3 is TGTGCCAGCAGCTTGTGGACAGCAGGCTACACCTTC. Protein sequence: CASSLWTAGYTF.

This clone occurred a few times. V usage is TRBV27 and J usage is TRBJ2-3, with a possible D match to TRBD2 (5 bases). This CDR3 has 11 residues. Trimming took off 7 bases at V and 9 bases at J, with 11 bases between the two ends. Germline V gene lookup returns CDR1 MNHEY and CDR2 SMNVEV (reference sequence). Written as DNA, the CDR3 is TGTGCCAGCACCGACTACAAGACGCAGTATTTT. It codes for CASTDYKTQYF.

Only a few counts were recorded for this clone. The rearrangement joins TRBV28 to TRBJ2-7; no clear D gene. The CDR3 consists of 12 residues. CDR1 is MDHEN, CDR2 SYDVKM, per germline. V shed 5 bases and J shed 6 bases, with 11 bases lying between them. In DNA form, the CDR3 reads TGTGCCAGCAGTCCCGTGGTCCGCGAGCAGTACTTC. It encodes CASSPVVREQYF.

The genes are TRBV27 and TRBJ2-3, with 13 positions matching TRBD2. The germline V gene encodes CDR1 MNHEY and CDR2 SMNVEV (reference sequence). Unmatched junction bases numbered 7, after V lost 5 bases and J lost 2 bases. The CDR3 totals 17 residues. Here the CDR3 reads CASSLRTSGGFTDTQYF. The CDR3 DNA sequence: TGTGCCAGCAGTCTCCGGACTAGCGGGGGCTTCACAGATACGCAGTATTTT.

The J gene is TRBJ1-1, the V gene TRBV11-2, with a weak D call TRBD1 (5 bases). The CDR3 contains 13 residues. Trimming cost V 2 bases and J 6 bases, with 10 bases left between them. Germline V CDR1 and CDR2: SGHAT, FQNNGV. Written as DNA, the CDR3 is TGTGCCAGCAGCTTAAGTAGCAGGGCTGAAGCTTTCTTT. It is translated as CASSLSSRAEAFF. The full variable domain, completed using reference TRBV11-2 and TRBJ1-1, is EAGVAQSPRYKIIEKRQSVAFWCNPISGHATLYWYQQILGQGPKLLIQFQNNGVVDDSQLPKDRFSAERLKGVDSTLKIQPAKLEDSAVYLCASSLSSRAEAFFGQGTRLTVV.

The chain employs TRBV20-1 and TRBJ2-7; D is undetermined. The CDR3 totals 11 residues. The V gene lost 6 bases and the J gene lost 3 bases, with 9 bases spanning the gap. Germline CDR1 reads DFQATT; CDR2 reads SNEGSKA (reference sequence). The CDR3 loop is CSASPGYEQYF. As DNA, the CDR3 is TGCAGTGCCAGCCCCGGCTACGAGCAGTACTTC.

This chain connects TRBV18 to TRBJ2-6; TRBD1 aligns across 7 bases. The germline V gene encodes CDR1 KGHSH and CDR2 LQKENI. V dropped 3 bases and J dropped 0; count of bases not matched to a gene: 5. The CDR3 is 17 residues long. Here the CDR3 reads CASSPGQHLSGANVLTF. The CDR3 DNA follows: TGTGCCAGCTCACCGGGACAGCACCTCTCTGGGGCCAACGTCCTGACTTTC.

The gene calls are TRBV4-3 and TRBJ2-7, with D possibly called TRBD1 or TRBD2 (5 bases each). The CDR3 length is 16 residues. V was cut by 0 bases and J by 2 bases, with 14 bases left in between. Per the germline V gene, CDR1 is LGHNA and CDR2 is YSLEER. In nucleotides, the CDR3 is TGCGCCAGCAGCCAAGAACTAGACAGATTACCCTACGAGCAGTACTTC. Protein: CASSQELDRLPYEQYF.

J is TRBJ1-6 and V is TRBV18; D unclear. The CDR3 runs to 14 residues. The V gene's germline CDR1 is KGHSH and CDR2 LQKENI. V shed 2 bases and J shed 7 bases, with 9 bases lying between them. CDR3 amino acids: CASSPGDGNSPLHF. In nucleotides, the CDR3 is TGTGCCAGCTCACCAGGCGACGGAAATTCACCCCTCCACTTT.

V and J are TRBV7-8 and TRBJ1-2; no firm D call. The length of the CDR3 is 12 residues. V lost 5 bases and J 3 bases, leaving 7 bases between the germline ends. The germline gives CDR1 SGHVS, CDR2 FQNEAQ. The CDR3 loop is CASSVDYYGYTF. The CDR3 nucleotides read TGTGCCAGCAGCGTTGACTACTATGGCTACACCTTC.

This clone was seen more than once but under ten times. J is TRBJ2-1 and V is TRBV29-1, with D possibly TRBD1 on 6 matching bases. The CDR3 contains 11 residues. Germline V gene sequence: CDR1 SQVTM, CDR2 ANQGSEA. Trimming removed 5 bases from V and 7 bases from J, with 9 bases in between. This chain's CDR3 is CSVRRGNEQFF. In DNA, the CDR3 is TGCAGCGTTAGAAGGGGGAATGAGCAGTTCTTC.

CDR3 coding DNA: TGCAGCGTTGACGTGGGGTCCGGGGCCAACGTCCTGACTTTC. Protein product: CSVDVGSGANVLTF. The chain is built from TRBV29-1 and TRBJ2-6, with D unresolved. Germline CDR1 SQVTM, CDR2 ANQGSEA. The CDR3 has 14 amino acids. V was shortened by 3 bases and J by 4 bases, with 10 bases between the two germline ends.